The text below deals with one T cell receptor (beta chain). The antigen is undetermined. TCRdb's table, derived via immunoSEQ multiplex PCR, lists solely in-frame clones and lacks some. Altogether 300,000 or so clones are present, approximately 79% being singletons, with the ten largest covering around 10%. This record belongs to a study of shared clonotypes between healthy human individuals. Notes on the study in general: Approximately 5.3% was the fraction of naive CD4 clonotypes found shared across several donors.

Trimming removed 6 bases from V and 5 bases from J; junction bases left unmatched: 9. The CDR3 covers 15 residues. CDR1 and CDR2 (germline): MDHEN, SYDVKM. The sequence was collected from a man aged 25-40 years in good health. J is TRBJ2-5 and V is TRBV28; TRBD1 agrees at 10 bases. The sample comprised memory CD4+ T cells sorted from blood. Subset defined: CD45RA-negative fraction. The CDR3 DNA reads TGTGCCAGCAGCCCCCCGACAGGGGGCGCGGAGACCCAGTACTTC. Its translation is CASSPPTGGAETQYF. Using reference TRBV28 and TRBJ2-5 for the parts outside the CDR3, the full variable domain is DVKVTQSSRYLVKRTGEKVFLECVQDMDHENMFWYRQDPGLGLRLIYFSYDVKMKEKGDIPEGYSVSREKKERFSLILESASTNQTSMYLCASSPPTGGAETQYFGPGTRLLVL.